A selection of T cell receptor delta chains follows, all from one sample in a study of Vδ1+ human thymocytes. TCRdb re-called clones from the multiplex PCR reads via CATT. The sample lists approximately 25,000 delta-chain clones, about 7.4% seen once, with around 0.91% in the top ten. Sequenced material: Vdelta1+ gamma-delta thymocytes from the thymus. These receptors were collected from a girl under three years old who had congenital heart surgery. The CDR3 runs from the conserved cysteine through the conserved F or W. The D gene is left open where the match is weak. Rows give clone size only sometimes, using once, few, many, or a class for an expanded clone.

j_call d_call v_call clone_size cdr3_nt cdr3_aa
TRDJ1 TRDD3 TRDV1 few TGTGCTCTTGGGTTCCCTGTCTGGGGGATACCCTTTTACACCGATAAACTCATCTTT CALGFPVWGIPFYTDKLIF
TRDJ1 TRDD3 TRDV1 few TGTGCTCTTGGGGACTCTTCGCTGGGGGATACGCTACTAGCCGATAAACTCATCTTT CALGDSSLGDTLLADKLIF
TRDJ1 - TRDV1 few TGTGCTCTTGGGGAAACCGTCCTAATGGCTGGGGTGGCGGACCTCACCGATAAACTCATCTTT CALGETVLMAGVADLTDKLIF
TRDJ1 TRDD3 TRDV1 - TGTGCTCTTGGGGAATCAGTACTGGGGGTCACGACCGATAAACTCATCTTT CALGESVLGVTTDKLIF
TRDJ1 TRDD3 TRDV1 - TGTGCTCTTGGGGAACTCGGCCTTCCCCCGGGGATACGCACCGATAAACTCATCTTT CALGELGLPPGIRTDKLIF
TRDJ1 - TRDV1 few TGTGCTCTTGGGGAAGGTAGTATGCCTACTGAGTACCTGCTGTCCGATAAACTCATCTTT CALGEGSMPTEYLLSDKLIF
TRDJ1 - TRDV2 medium-sized TGTGCCTGTGGGACAATCCTACCCTTACTGGGAACAAATAAACTCATCTTT CACGTILPLLGTNKLIF
TRDJ1 - TRDV1 few TGTGCTCTTGGGGGCGCACCCTACACTTCGGGACTCATCTTT CALGGAPYTSGLIF
TRDJ1 TRDD3 TRDV1 few TGTGCTCTTGGGAAATTCCTACAGTCCGTACTGGGGGATACGCCAAAACTCATCTTT CALGKFLQSVLGDTPKLIF
TRDJ1 TRDD2 TRDV1 - TGTGCTCTTGGGGAAAAGCGAGGCCTTCCTTCATCCCCTCCGGAATTGAGGACCGATAAACTCATCTTT CALGEKRGLPSSPPELRTDKLIF
TRDJ1 - TRDV1 - TGTGCTCTTGGGGAACTCGGCCCGAGGGTCCTCCCGGCAGGGACCGATAAACTCATCTTT CALGELGPRVLPAGTDKLIF
TRDJ1 - TRDV1 few TGTGCTCTTGGGGACCAGGGGGTTCTACCCGATAAACTCATCTTT CALGDQGVLPDKLIF
TRDJ1 TRDD3 TRDV1 - TGTGCTCTTGGGGAACTCACTATATTTTTCCGGTATGGGGATACCGGTAAACTCATCTTT CALGELTIFFRYGDTGKLIF
TRDJ1 - TRDV1 - TGTGCTCTTGGGGAAGCCTCTGAGGTTTACACCGATAAACTCATCTTT CALGEASEVYTDKLIF
TRDJ1 TRDD3 TRDV1 few TGTGCTTTTGGGGAACATCCTACGTCTGGGGGATACGGCCTCATCTTT CAFGEHPTSGGYGLIF
TRDJ1 TRDD3 TRDV1 - TGTGCTCTTGGGGAACTAGGGACCTACGACTGGGGGGCCCACACCGATAAACTCATCTTT CALGELGTYDWGAHTDKLIF
TRDJ1 TRDD2 TRDV1 - TGTGCTCTTGGGGGACTAGGGACTACCCTTCCTACAACTGGGCGATCTCTGTACACCGATAAACTCATCTTT CALGGLGTTLPTTGRSLYTDKLIF
TRDJ1 - TRDV1 - TGTGCTCTTGGGGCTCGAGGAATTATCTCAACAAAACTCATCTTT CALGARGIISTKLIF
TRDJ1 - TRDV1 few TGTGCTCTTGGGGAGTCCAACACCGATAAACTCATCTTT CALGESNTDKLIF
TRDJ1 TRDD3 TRDV1 few TGTGCTCTTGGGGAAGGGAGCTACTGGGGGATACTTAAGACCGATAAACTCATCTTT CALGEGSYWGILKTDKLIF
TRDJ1 - TRDV2 few TGTGCCTGTGACACCGCCCAAATTCCTCGCGCCGATAAACCCATCTTT CACDTAQIPRADKPIF
TRDJ1 - TRDV1 few TGTGCTCTTGGGGAACTACCACCTCGGATCATGTACACCGATAAACTCATCTTT CALGELPPRIMYTDKLIF
TRDJ1 - TRDV1 few TGTGCTCTTGGGTTACATGGAGGTAAACTCATCTTT CALGLHGGKLIF
TRDJ1 - TRDV1 few TGTGCTCTTGGGGAACCTGTGGGACCTCCGTTGTTGGGCCGGATCACCGATAAACTCATCTTT CALGEPVGPPLLGRITDKLIF
TRDJ1 TRDD3 TRDV1 few TGTGCTCTTGGGATAACCCCACTTCGCCCCTGGGGGAAACACACCGATAAACTCATCTTT CALGITPLRPWGKHTDKLIF
TRDJ1 TRDD3 TRDV2 medium-sized TGTGCCTGTGACACCGGGACTGGGGGATACTGCACCGATAAACTCATCTTT CACDTGTGGYCTDKLIF
TRDJ1 - TRDV1 few TGTGCTCTTGGGGAACGGAAGGCTTCCTTTACCGTCGGACCCGATAAACTCATCTTT CALGERKASFTVGPDKLIF
TRDJ1 TRDD3 TRDV1 few TGTGCTCTTGGGGAACCAGGATACGCTGACGACACCGATAAACTCATCTTT CALGEPGYADDTDKLIF
TRDJ1 - TRDV1 - TGTGCTCTTGGGGCGGCGCACAACTCGGGCGCGAAACTCATCTTT CALGAAHNSGAKLIF
TRDJ1 - TRDV1 - TGTGCTCTTGGGGAATTTTCATTCCCCCGGGGATCGCGCCCGTACACCGATAAACTCATCTTT CALGEFSFPRGSRPYTDKLIF
TRDJ1 TRDD3 TRDV1 few TGTGCTCTTGGGGAACGTAATCCCCATCCCTGGGGGATCGATGGGTACACCGATAAACTCATCTTT CALGERNPHPWGIDGYTDKLIF
TRDJ1 TRDD3 TRDV1 few TGTGCTCTTGGGGAAAGATTCCCGATCGAGTGGGGGATTGGCGAACTCATCTTT CALGERFPIEWGIGELIF
TRDJ1 TRDD3 TRDV2 few TGTGCCTGTGACCCCCGCGGGGTAGGCGGGAGGGGGATGCTCTTCATCTTT CACDPRGVGGRGMLFIF
TRDJ1 - TRDV1 few TGTGCTCTTGGGGAAGGTAAGGCTTCCGGAGATACCGATAAACTCATCTTT CALGEGKASGDTDKLIF
TRDJ1 TRDD3 TRDV1 few TGTGCTCTTGGGACAAGCTGGGGGTCCTACACCGATAAACTCATCTTT CALGTSWGSYTDKLIF
TRDJ1 TRDD3 TRDV1 few TGTGCTCTTGGGGAACTCCCCTCAACCCGTAAGCCTCCGCAGACGCTGGGGGTTAAGTACACCGATAAACTCATCTTT CALGELPSTRKPPQTLGVKYTDKLIF
TRDJ1 TRDD3 TRDV1 few TGTGCTCTTGGGGAAAAGAGGCCCTACGGGGGATACGCGTACACCGATAAACTCATCTTT CALGEKRPYGGYAYTDKLIF
TRDJ1 - TRDV2 medium-sized TGTGCCTGTGACACCGATAAACTCATCTTT CACDTDKLIF
TRDJ1 - TRDV1 few TGTGCTCTTGGGGAAGGGACGCCTACTTCCTACGTTGCTGGGGGAGACTGTCGGTACACCGATAAACCCATCTTT CALGEGTPTSYVAGGDCRYTDKPIF
TRDJ1 TRDD3 TRDV1 few TGTGCTCTTGGGGAACTTCCTACGGGGGATACGCCCAACACCGATAAACTCATCTTT CALGELPTGDTPNTDKLIF
TRDJ1 - TRDV1 - TGTGCTCTTGGGGAACCCGTAACTCCGCGCTACACCGATAAACTCATCTTT CALGEPVTPRYTDKLIF
TRDJ1 TRDD3 TRDV1 - TGTGCTCTTGGGACTATCGGGGATACGCTGGAGAAACTCATCTTT CALGTIGDTLEKLIF
TRDJ1 TRDD3 TRDV1 - TGTGCTCTTGGGGAACCCCCTACTGGGGACTACACCGATAAACTCATCTTT CALGEPPTGDYTDKLIF
TRDJ1 - TRDV1 - TGTGCTCTTGGCCTATTAGGCCCACCCGATAAACTCATCTTT CALGLLGPPDKLIF
TRDJ1 TRDD3 TRDV1 - TGTGCTCTTGGGGAAGGGGCACGACCCTGGGGGTACAGGACCGATAAACTCATCTTT CALGEGARPWGYRTDKLIF
TRDJ1 TRDD3 TRDV2 - TGTGCCTGTTCTTGGGGGATAATAGATGATTATAAACTCATCTTT CACSWGIIDDYKLIF
TRDJ1 - TRDV1 few TGTGCTCTTGGGGAACTTCCCCAACGCCGGGGGAGATACACCGATAAACTCATCTTT CALGELPQRRGRYTDKLIF
TRDJ1 - TRDV2 - TGTGCCTGTGACACTGAGCTCCCCCGTGTGTCTGGTTCACTGTACACCGATAAACTCATCTTT CACDTELPRVSGSLYTDKLIF
TRDJ1 TRDD3 TRDV1 few TGTGCTCTTGGGGAACTCGTCCTACCAGGGGATACGCTCAACACCGATAAACTCATCTTT CALGELVLPGDTLNTDKLIF
TRDJ1 - TRDV1 few TGTGCTCTTGGGGTCCGAGGATTCGATAAACTCATCTTT CALGVRGFDKLIF
TRDJ1 - TRDV1 - TGTGCTCTTGGGGAACGGCTGCGGTACACCGATAAACTCATCTTT CALGERLRYTDKLIF